Below, one T cell receptor (beta chain) is given with its context. Only in-frame clones appear in the TCRdb table, and some are missing; sequencing was by immunoSEQ multiplex PCR. In the table there are tens of thousands of clones, roughly 90% of which are singletons. This sample stems from a study of T cell changes during pregnancy in multiple sclerosis. Germline V gene data show CDR1 as MGHRA and CDR2 as YSYEKL. This CDR3 is built from 17 residues. Trimming shortened V by 0 bases and J by 3 bases, and 18 bases separated the two germline ends. The starting material was peripheral blood, obtained in the first trimester of pregnancy. J is TRBJ2-7 and V is TRBV4-1; D gene unclear. The receptor was derived from a female donor in good health, enrolled as a control in a pregnancy study. The CDR3 reads CASSQDRVLTAYYEQYF. DNA of the CDR3: TGCGCCAGCAGCCAAGACCGGGTCTTGACCGCCTACTACGAGCAGTACTTC.